A selection of T cell receptor beta chains follows, all from one sample in a study of CD8+CD57+ T cells in acquired aplastic anemia. TCRdb recomputed calls from the reads with MiXCR, one row per CDR3 protein. The sample holds about half a million distinct CDR3 sequences, roughly a third seen once. Sequencing was carried out using sorted CD4+, CD8+, or CD8+CD57+ T cells (not recorded which) from PBMCs. These receptor sequences come from a human donor with aplastic anemia. The CDR3 runs from the conserved cysteine through the conserved F or W. A D gene is named only where the DNA matches it firmly. Only part of the rows carry a size: once, few, many, or a class if the clone is expanded.

j_call d_call v_call clone_size cdr3_nt cdr3_aa
TRBJ1-2 TRBD1 TRBV19 many TGTGCCAGTAGACCCACATCCGGGACAGCCTATGGCTACACCTTC CASRPTSGTAYGYTF
TRBJ1-3 TRBD1 TRBV25-1 many TGTGCCAGCAGTGCGCGACAGGGAACTCTTTCTGGAAACACCATATATTTT CASSARQGTLSGNTIYF
TRBJ2-2 NA TRBV11-1 NA TGTGCCAGCAGCATAGGGGTCCCCAAGGCCGCCGGGGAGCTGTTTTTT CASSIGVPKAAGELFF
TRBJ2-3 TRBD2 TRBV10-3 few TGTGCCATCGGACTAGCGGGCGCATCTAGCACAGATACGCAGTATTTT CAIGLAGASSTDTQYF
TRBJ2-7 NA TRBV20-1 NA TGCAGTGCTAGAGTCGGGCACGTATCCTACGAGCAGTACTTC CSARVGHVSYEQYF
TRBJ2-3 NA TRBV2 NA TGTGCCAGCAGTGACTTTTTGGGGCTAGATACGCAGTATTTT CASSDFLGLDTQYF
TRBJ1-2 NA TRBV7-9 many TGTGCCAGCAGCTTATTATCTGGCGCCTATGGCTACACCTTC CASSLLSGAYGYTF
TRBJ2-3 NA TRBV7-7 few TGTGCTAGCTCCGCGGCCCCCACAGATACGCAGTATTTT CASSAAPTDTQYF
TRBJ1-5 NA TRBV27 few TGTGCCAGCAGTTTAAGGTGGCAGATTTATAGCAATCAGCCCCAGCATTTT CASSLRWQIYSNQPQHF
TRBJ2-7 NA TRBV10-3 few TGTGCCATCAACCACTCGGCAGGAGGAGGAGGGCAGTACTTC CAINHSAGGGGQYF
TRBJ2-6 TRBD1 TRBV28 NA TGTGCCAGCAGTTTTGACAGGGGGCCCGGGGCCAACGTCCTGACTTTC CASSFDRGPGANVLTF
TRBJ2-7 TRBD1 TRBV14 many TGTGCCAGCAGCCCCAGACAGGGACCCTACGAGCAGTACTTC CASSPRQGPYEQYF
TRBJ1-1 TRBD1 TRBV25-1 NA TGTGCCAGCAGCCCCCTCAGGGGGCAGGGGGCCACTGAAGCTTTCTTT CASSPLRGQGATEAFF
TRBJ1-2 TRBD1 TRBV6-1 NA TGTGCCAGCAGACAGGGACAGGGAAACTATGGCTACACCTTC CASRQGQGNYGYTF
TRBJ1-2 NA TRBV11-1 many TGTGCCAGCAGCTTAGTGGCGGAGGCTCGAGGGTATGGCTACACCTTC CASSLVAEARGYGYTF
TRBJ2-7 TRBD2 TRBV20-1 many TGCAGTGCTCCCGACACTAGCGGGAGCTCCTACGAGCAGTACTTC CSAPDTSGSSYEQYF
TRBJ1-3 NA TRBV18 NA TGTGCCAGCTCACCGGGACGGTACTCTGGAAACACCATATATTTT CASSPGRYSGNTIYF
TRBJ1-3 NA TRBV25-1 many TGTGCCAGCAGTGAATCCCTGGCTAGCTCTGGAAACACCATATATTTT CASSESLASSGNTIYF
TRBJ2-7 NA TRBV11-2 few TGTGCCAGCAGCTTAGTGGGAATTCAGCGCTACGAGCAGTACTTC CASSLVGIQRYEQYF
TRBJ1-5 NA TRBV5-5 NA TGTGCCAGCAGCTTGGAGGACAATCAGCCCCAGCATTTT CASSLEDNQPQHF
TRBJ2-7 NA TRBV6-5 few TGTGCCAGCAGTTACAAAGCAGGGGCGGGTTACGAGCAGTACTTC CASSYKAGAGYEQYF
TRBJ2-7 NA TRBV10-2 many TGCGCCAGCAGGCACTCCTACGAGCAGTACTTC CASRHSYEQYF
TRBJ1-1 NA TRBV10-3 NA TGTGCCATCAGTGGGAGATTAGGGGTAATGAGCACTGAAGCTTTCTTT CAISGRLGVMSTEAFF
TRBJ2-2 TRBD2 TRBV5-1 few TGCGCCAGCAGCTTTCCTCTAGCGGGGCCCACCGGGGAGCTGTTTTTT CASSFPLAGPTGELFF
TRBJ1-2 TRBD1 TRBV12-3/TRBV12-4 few TGTGCCAGCAGTTTAAAGTACGAGGTGTCAGGGGGTCGACGCTACTATGGCTACACCTTC CASSLKYEVSGGRRYYGYTF
TRBJ2-1 NA TRBV11-2 NA TGTGCCAGCAGCTTAGTCCCCACGGAAAGGCGGGGAAATGAGCAGTTCTTC CASSLVPTERRGNEQFF
TRBJ1-3 NA TRBV6-5 once TGTGCCAGCAGTTACTTTGCGGGTTTAGCAGGAAACACCATATATTTT CASSYFAGLAGNTIYF
TRBJ2-3 TRBD1 TRBV12-3/TRBV12-4 once TGTGCCAGCAGAGCGGCTCAGGACAGGACTGAAGCTAGCACAGATACGCAGTATTTT CASRAAQDRTEASTDTQYF
TRBJ2-7 NA TRBV5-1 NA TGCGCCAGCAGCAAGGGGACCGGACAGAGGTACGAGCAGTACTTC CASSKGTGQRYEQYF
TRBJ2-7 TRBD1 TRBV15 NA TGTGCCACCAGGGGGACAGGGAACTACGAGCAGTACTTC CATRGTGNYEQYF
TRBJ2-3 NA TRBV2 many TGTGCCAGCAGTGCAGCTAAGACAGATACGCAGTATTTT CASSAAKTDTQYF
TRBJ2-1 TRBD1 TRBV29-1 many TGCAGCGTCCGTACAGAGGGGGCAAGGTACAATGAGCAGTTCTTC CSVRTEGARYNEQFF
TRBJ1-2 NA TRBV7-9 many TGTGCCAGCAGCTCATATTACCAAAGCGATGGCTACACCTTC CASSSYYQSDGYTF
TRBJ2-7 NA TRBV5-1 NA TGTGCCAGCTGTCCAGGCGTTGGCTACGAGCAGTACTTC CASCPGVGYEQYF
TRBJ1-1 NA TRBV20-1 NA TGCAGTGCTAGAAGACAGGATTTGAACACTGAAGCTTTCTTT CSARRQDLNTEAFF
TRBJ1-2 NA TRBV30 NA TGTGCCTGGACACGGGGCCCCTCCGACTACACCTTC CAWTRGPSDYTF
TRBJ1-6 NA TRBV19 many TGTGCCAGTACCTCGGGGGTCCTCGGTAATTCACCCCTCCACTTT CASTSGVLGNSPLHF
TRBJ1-2 NA TRBV7-9 NA TGTGCCAGCAGCTTACGGACTCCTAACTATGGCTACACCTTC CASSLRTPNYGYTF
TRBJ1-5 NA TRBV28 NA TGTGCCAGCAGTTCAGTGAATCAGCCCCAGCATTTT CASSSVNQPQHF
TRBJ2-5 TRBD1 TRBV6-6 NA TGTGCCAGCAGAGGACAGGGGGTTCAAGAGACCCAGTACTTC CASRGQGVQETQYF
TRBJ2-5 TRBD2 TRBV11-1 NA TGTGCCAGCAGCTTCAGCAGGATTGGCGGGAGGGCGGGGACCCAGTACTTC CASSFSRIGGRAGTQYF
TRBJ1-5 NA TRBV19 many TGTGCCAGTAGTAAGATGGGGGGGAGTCAGCCCCAGCATTTT CASSKMGGSQPQHF
TRBJ1-4 NA TRBV20-1 NA TGCAGTGCTAGCCCCTTACAGGGCTTTAATGAAAAACTGTTTTTT CSASPLQGFNEKLFF
TRBJ2-1 TRBD1 TRBV25-1 NA TGTGCCAGCAGTGGCAGGGGGCTGTCCTACAATGAGCTGTTCTTC CASSGRGLSYNELFF
TRBJ2-1 TRBD2 TRBV14 NA TGTGCCAGCAGCCAAGGGACTAGCGGTGCCTACAATGAGCAGTTCTTC CASSQGTSGAYNEQFF
TRBJ2-2 TRBD1 TRBV10-3 once TGTGCCAGCAGGGGGTATCCGAACACTGACGGTACCGGGGAGCTGTTTTTT CASRGYPNTDGTGELFF
TRBJ1-2 TRBD1 TRBV4-3 NA TGCGCCAGCAGCCAGGGGGGACAGGGGGCGCGGTATGGCTACACCTTC CASSQGGQGARYGYTF
TRBJ2-4 TRBD1 TRBV25-1 many TGTGCCAGCTCCCTCATGGGACAGGGGAACATTCAGTACTTC CASSLMGQGNIQYF
TRBJ2-7 NA TRBV11-3 NA TGTGCCAGCAGCTTAGAATTGGCAGCCGGGGGAGAGCAGTACTTC CASSLELAAGGEQYF
TRBJ1-1 TRBD1 TRBV7-2 NA TGTACCAGCAGCTGGACAGGGGAAGCTTTCTTT CTSSWTGEAFF